Below, 25 T cell receptor beta chains from the same sample are listed, as sequenced in a study of blood T cell repertoires in COVID-19. Profiling relied on immunoSEQ multiplex PCR, and the TCRdb table lists in-frame clones only, not all of them. The repertoire consists of 150,000 to 200,000 clones, with around nine tenths occurring once and the leading ten covering 3% to 4%. Material for sequencing was peripheral blood. All receptors derive from a man between 18 and 29 years old with active or convalescent COVID-19.

The chain couples TRBV5-1 to TRBJ1-2; 8 positions agree with TRBD1. CDR3 length: 16 residues. J lost 6 bases, V lost 0 bases, and 10 bases had no gene match. Germline V CDR1 and CDR2: SGHRS, YFSETQ. The CDR3 DNA reads TGCGCCAGCAGCTTGGGCCATACGGACAGGGCCGATGGCTACACCTTC. Protein product: CASSLGHTDRADGYTF.

The chain combines TRBV28 with TRBJ1-2; D is uncertain. Trimming removed 5 bases at V and 0 bases at J, with 28 bases between. The CDR3 is 20 amino acids. The germline V gene has CDR1 MDHEN and CDR2 SYDVKM. CDR3 region: CASSTINPTVDGEANYGYTF. The CDR3 coding sequence is TGTGCCAGCAGTACAATCAACCCCACAGTGGACGGGGAAGCTAACTATGGCTACACCTTC.

This clone was picked up a small number of times. The chain combines TRBV12-5 with TRBJ1-5; no clear D gene. The CDR3 spans 14 residues. Germline lookup yields CDR1 LGHNT and CDR2 FRNRAP. V was trimmed by 3 bases and J by 4 bases, leaving 10 bases between them. The DNA for the CDR3 is TGTGCTAGTGGTTTTGGCAAATCAAATCAGCCCCAGCATTTT. Protein product: CASGFGKSNQPQHF.

The rearrangement links TRBV6-6 to TRBJ2-7; 10 bases fit TRBD2. The CDR3 is made up of 16 amino acids. With V trimmed by 6 bases and J by 0 bases, 8 bases remained unmatched. CDR1 is MNHNY, CDR2 SVGAGI, per germline (reference sequence). The CDR3 bases are TGTGCCAGCAGCCAGGGACTAGCGAGGGTCTCCTACGAGCAGTACTTC. Its translation is CASSQGLARVSYEQYF.

The DNA of the CDR3 is TGTGCCAGCACTCCGTTGGCGAACACTGAAGCTTTCTTT. Its translation is CASTPLANTEAFF. The gene calls are TRBV7-2 and TRBJ1-1, with unresolved D. Germline V CDR1 and CDR2: SGHTA, FQGNSA. Deletions cut 7 bases from V and 1 base from J, with 10 bases between. The CDR3 loop spans 13 amino acids.

The CDR3 region is CASSPGTGSYQPQHF. CDR3 bases: TGTGCCAGCTCACCAGGGACAGGGTCGTATCAGCCCCAGCATTTT. The rearrangement links TRBV18 to TRBJ1-5, with 9 bases that match TRBD1. Trimming removed 2 bases from V and 5 bases from J; junction bases left unmatched: 4. The CDR3 extends over 15 amino acids. The germline V gene has CDR1 KGHSH and CDR2 LQKENI.

In this sample, this clone turned up once. J is TRBJ2-2 and V is TRBV4-2; 13 bases are shared with TRBD2. In germline, CDR1 is LGHNA, CDR2 YNFKEQ. The CDR3 spans 18 residues. The J segment lost 2 bases and the V segment lost 4 bases, leaving 7 bases of the junction unmatched. CDR3: CASSPWTSGRTNTGELFF. CDR3 bases: TGTGCCAGCAGCCCATGGACTAGCGGGAGAACTAACACCGGGGAGCTGTTTTTT.

Only a few counts were recorded for this clone. This chain joins TRBV3-1 (or the pseudogene TRBV3-2) and TRBJ1-1; 7 bases map to TRBD1. V was clipped by 4 bases and J by 6 bases; unmatched bases: 11. CDR1 is LGHDT, CDR2 YNNKEL, per germline (reference sequence). The CDR3 spans 15 residues. Written as DNA, the CDR3 is TGTGCCAGCAGCCCAAGAACAGGGGCAACCTCTGAAGCTTTCTTT. Residues: CASSPRTGATSEAFF.

As to this clone: One junction end does not reproduce the germline sequence, and a read error may be involved. The gene calls are TRBV6-2 or TRBV6-3 and TRBJ2-7; D remains unclear. CDR1 MNHEY and CDR2 SVGEGT come from the germline V gene. The CDR3 has 15 amino acids. The CDR3 DNA reads as TGTGCCAGCAGCTACTATCTCGCCTCCCAGCGCGAGCAGTACTTC. This codes for CASSYYLASQREQYF.

The genes are TRBV7-2 and TRBJ1-2, with D unclear. The CDR3 contains 14 residues. Trimming cost V 0 bases and J 5 bases, with 10 bases left between them. Germline V gene lookup returns CDR1 SGHTA and CDR2 FQGNSA. The CDR3, as DNA: TGTGCCAGCAGCTTAGCCGGGATACCATATGGCTACACCTTC. Its translation: CASSLAGIPYGYTF.

The chain carries TRBV24-1 and TRBJ2-1; 9 bases align to TRBD2. CDR3 length: 14 amino acids. From germline, CDR1 is KGHDR and CDR2 SFDVKD. J was trimmed by 6 bases and V by 5 bases; bases with no gene match: 4. Written as DNA, the CDR3 is TGTGCCACCAGTGCGAGCGGGGGGACCAATGAGCAGTTCTTC. Encoded protein: CATSASGGTNEQFF.

The chain combines TRBV7-6 with TRBJ2-3, with no clear D. This CDR3 is built from 13 residues. Trimming removed 5 bases from V and 5 bases from J, with 11 bases in between. Germline-derived CDR1 and CDR2 are SGHVS and FNYEAQ. CDR3 protein: CASSAYGGDTQYF. CDR3 in DNA: TGTGCCAGCAGCGCTTACGGTGGAGATACGCAGTATTTT.

The V gene is TRBV7-9, the J gene TRBJ2-7; TRBD1 aligns across 7 bases. CDR1 and CDR2 from the germline V gene are SEHNR and FQNEAQ (reference sequence). The ends lost 5 bases at V and 4 bases at J; junction bases unmatched: 8. This CDR3 is built from 14 residues. CDR3 protein: CASSPQGDWYEQYV. The CDR3 nucleotides are TGTGCCAGCAGCCCCCAGGGGGATTGGTACGAGCAGTACGTC.

The chain combines TRBV2 with TRBJ1-4; 8 bases line up with TRBD1. J gave up 5 bases and V 11 bases, and 13 bases lay outside the gene matches. The germline gives CDR1 SNHLY, CDR2 FYNNEI. The CDR3 length is 15 residues. CDR3 residues: CAGGGQGAINEKLFF. In DNA form, the CDR3 reads TGTGCCGGCGGTGGACAGGGCGCTATCAATGAAAAACTGTTTTTT.

Only one count was recorded for this clone. The J gene is TRBJ2-2, the V gene TRBV24-1, with D maybe TRBD1 (6 bases). The V gene's germline CDR1 is KGHDR and CDR2 SFDVKD. The CDR3 has 15 residues. The V and J ends lost 5 bases and 3 bases respectively, with 12 bases between them. The CDR3 region has the DNA TGTGCCACCAGTGTTGGCTCAGGGGACACCGGGGAGCTGTTTTTT. Its protein product is CATSVGSGDTGELFF.

The CDR3 is CASSLALSGGNNEQFF. The CDR3 DNA sequence: TGTGCCAGCAGCTTAGCTCTCTCGGGAGGTAACAATGAGCAGTTCTTC. The genes are TRBV7-2 and TRBJ2-1, with 7 bases fitting TRBD2. The CDR3 consists of 16 residues. CDR1 is SGHTA, CDR2 FQGNSA, per germline. Trimming took 0 bases from V and 5 from J; bases not matched to a gene: 7.

CDR3: CASTWGRDGGYTF. The CDR3 DNA is TGTGCCAGCACCTGGGGGCGCGATGGTGGCTACACCTTC. V and J are TRBV6-5 and TRBJ1-2, with TRBD1 as a possible D gene (6 bases). CDR1 and CDR2 (germline): MNHEY, SVGAGI. The CDR3 length is 13 residues. V was cut by 7 bases and J by 7 bases, with 16 bases left in between.

The chain combines TRBV27 with TRBJ1-1; 7 bases are shared with TRBD1. Germline V gene lookup returns CDR1 MNHEY and CDR2 SMNVEV (reference sequence). The V segment lost 2 bases and the J segment 2 bases; nucleotides outside the gene matches: 2. The CDR3 spans 14 residues. In nucleotides, the CDR3 is TGTGCCAGCAGTTTACCAGGGGGAAACACTGAAGCTTTCTTT. Translation gives CASSLPGGNTEAFF.

V and J are TRBV11-2 and TRBJ2-1; 8 positions match TRBD2. The V and J ends lost 5 bases and 7 bases, in that order; junction bases with no gene match: 13. Per the germline V gene, CDR1 is SGHAT and CDR2 is FQNNGV. The CDR3 has 16 residues. The CDR3 DNA follows: TGTGCCAGCAGCCAGAGGTCAGCGGGAGATTATAATGAGCAGTTCTTC. It translates to CASSQRSAGDYNEQFF.

V gene TRBV2 combines with J gene TRBJ1-1; a weak D match, TRBD1 (6 bases). V gave up 8 bases and J gave up 0 bases, with 19 bases separating them. This CDR3 has 16 residues. The germline V gene encodes CDR1 SNHLY and CDR2 FYNNEI. CDR3 protein: CASDPQGQGLNTEAFF. The CDR3 DNA follows: TGTGCCAGCGACCCCCAGGGGCAGGGTTTGAACACTGAAGCTTTCTTT.

This clone is a singleton in its sample. The chain uses TRBV2 and TRBJ2-2; D unresolved. This CDR3 is built from 14 residues. V lost 6 bases, J lost 3 bases, and 11 bases lay in between. In germline, CDR1 is SNHLY, CDR2 FYNNEI. CDR3 coding DNA: TGTGCCAGCAGAGTAGAGTCGTACACCGGGGAGCTGTTTTTT. It translates to CASRVESYTGELFF.

The J gene is TRBJ1-1, the V gene TRBV6-2 or TRBV6-3; TRBD1 agrees at 7 bases. Germline-derived CDR1 and CDR2 are MNHEY and SVGEGT. CDR3 length: 15 amino acids. V lost 5 bases and J lost 5; bases outside the gene matches: 11. The CDR3 DNA reads as TGTGCCAGCAGTACACTTAAGGGGGCTGGGACTGAAGCTTTCTTT. Its translation: CASSTLKGAGTEAFF.

The chain is built from TRBV30 and TRBJ1-1; D is possibly TRBD1 (5 bases). This CDR3 is built from 15 residues. CDR1 is GTSNPN and CDR2 is SVGIG in the germline V gene (reference sequence). Trimming shortened V by 3 bases and J by 3 bases, and 17 bases separated the two germline ends. CDR3: CAWRTGGFGDTEAFF. DNA of the CDR3: TGTGCCTGGAGGACCGGGGGGTTTGGGGACACTGAAGCTTTCTTT.

V is TRBV5-1 and J is TRBJ2-2; D uncertain. The length of the CDR3 is 15 residues. Trimming removed 3 bases at V and 0 bases at J, with 9 bases between. The germline CDR1 and CDR2 sequences are SGHRS and YFSETQ. The CDR3 loop is CASSSGGTNTGELFF. The CDR3, as DNA: TGCGCCAGCAGCTCTGGCGGCACGAACACCGGGGAGCTGTTTTTT.

V usage is TRBV7-2 and J usage is TRBJ1-2, with 12 bases lining up with TRBD1. Losses at the gene ends were 1 base for V and 8 bases for J; bases not matched to a gene: 14. CDR1 and CDR2 from the germline V gene are SGHTA and FQGNSA. The CDR3 consists of 18 residues. CDR3 loop: CASSLGAGTGGLLGGYTF. The CDR3 coding sequence is TGTGCCAGCAGCTTAGGGGCAGGGACAGGGGGCCTCCTTGGGGGCTACACCTTC.